This T cell receptor (beta chain) was documented in a study of identical twins. Points from the study as a whole: In zero-insertion analyses, partial confounding could arise from invariant MAIT and iNKT cells.

This clonotype was picked up many times. Its antigen is not known. Only healthy Caucasians were included as donors. V lost 7 bases and J lost 3; bases outside the gene matches: 6. The CDR3 covers 14 residues. The germline gives CDR1 MGHDK, CDR2 SYGVNS. TCRdb re-analysed the 5' RACE reads in MiXCR, keeping a single row per CDR3 protein. The data contain 250,000 to 350,000 distinct CDR3 sequences, 8% to 9.5% of them seen just once; the ten biggest clones take up about 7.1%. The data were also submitted as part of a second study, on yellow fever vaccine responses in identical twins.

The rearrangement links TRBV25-1 to TRBJ2-3, with 8 positions matching TRBD1. The sample comprised CD8+ T cells sorted from blood. This TCR was recovered from a woman aged 18-29 years in good health. Here the CDR3 DNA reads TGTGCCAGCACCCCGGACAGGGTAACAGATACGCAGTATTTT. This codes for CASTPDRVTDTQYF.